These 24 T cell receptor beta chains were sequenced from one sample in a study of blood T cell repertoires in COVID-19. The protocol was immunoSEQ multiplex PCR, while the TCRdb copy is restricted to in-frame clones and leaves out a portion. The table shows a few hundred thousand clones, with 75% to 90% occurring only once. Source material: PBMCs or T cells enriched from blood (not recorded which). These receptors originate from a man aged 25-40 years who had recovered from COVID-19.

The chain recombines TRBV19 with TRBJ1-5; D might be TRBD1 (6 bases). This CDR3 is built from 15 residues. V dropped 3 bases and J dropped 6 bases, with 15 bases sitting between them. CDR1 LNHDA and CDR2 SQIVND come from the germline V gene (reference sequence). The CDR3 DNA is TGTGCCAGTAGTATGATGGCAGGGGAACGTCAGCCCCAGCATTTT. Translated: CASSMMAGERQPQHF.

This rearrangement joins TRBV13 to TRBJ1-4; D unclear. The V gene's germline CDR1 is PRHDT and CDR2 FYEKMQ (reference sequence). With 2 bases removed from V and 10 bases from J, the gap between germline ends came to 20 bases. This CDR3 has 16 residues. Written as DNA, the CDR3 is TGTGCCAGCAGCTTAAACCGTTTACGGTCTTCTACAAAACTGTTTTTT. This gives the protein CASSLNRLRSSTKLFF.

The rearrangement joins TRBV9 to TRBJ1-1, with a tentative D call TRBD1 (5 bases). The V end was cut by 4 bases, the J end by 0 bases, with 16 bases between. From germline, CDR1 is SGDLS and CDR2 YYNGEE. The CDR3 consists of 16 residues. The DNA for the CDR3 is TGTGCCAGCAGCTCCCGGGCAGCAGGGTTGAACACTGAAGCTTTCTTT. Amino acid sequence: CASSSRAAGLNTEAFF.

This chain joins TRBV13 and TRBJ1-2; D is unresolved. V was trimmed by 0 bases and J by 3 bases, leaving 11 bases between them. The CDR3 spans 15 residues. Germline V lookup: CDR1 PRHDT, CDR2 FYEKMQ (reference sequence). CDR3 sequence: CASSLGARGYYGYTF. DNA for the CDR3: TGTGCCAGCAGCTTAGGCGCCCGGGGTTACTATGGCTACACCTTC.

V gene TRBV5-1 combines with J gene TRBJ2-1; 9 nucleotides align to TRBD1. J gave up 6 bases and V 0 bases, and 10 bases lay outside the gene matches. The CDR3 contains 17 residues. CDR1 SGHRS and CDR2 YFSETQ come from the germline V gene. The CDR3 nucleotides are TGCGCCAGCAGCTTGGCCAGGGGCGGGACAGGGAGCAATGAGCAGTTCTTC. Its protein is CASSLARGGTGSNEQFF.

This clone was seen a few times. J is TRBJ2-5 and V is TRBV4-1; weak D call: TRBD2 (5 bases). The CDR3 covers 17 residues. In germline, CDR1 is MGHRA, CDR2 YSYEKL. The V end was cut by 0 bases, the J end by 6 bases, with 20 bases between. CDR3 nucleotides: TGCGCCAGCAGCCAAGATCGGTCGGGATCAGCCGTACAGACCCAGTACTTC. Its translation: CASSQDRSGSAVQTQYF.

The V call is TRBV12-3 or TRBV12-4, the J call TRBJ1-2; D is ambiguous. Trimming removed 3 bases from V and 8 bases from J, with 13 bases in between. The CDR3 is 13 residues long. The CDR3 region is CASSFEGKLGYTF. The CDR3 DNA is TGTGCCAGCAGTTTTGAGGGAAAATTAGGCTACACCTTC.

This clone showed up just once. The chain recombines TRBV4-2 with TRBJ2-2; D might be TRBD2 (6 bases). The germline gives CDR1 LGHNA, CDR2 YNFKEQ. The CDR3 consists of 17 residues. V lost 0 bases to trimming and J lost 5 bases, with 16 bases between them. The chain's CDR3 is CASSQENGGVKTGELFF. Here the CDR3 DNA reads TGTGCCAGCAGCCAAGAGAATGGCGGGGTCAAAACCGGGGAGCTGTTTTTT.

This clone was seen a single time. The gene calls are TRBV27 and TRBJ2-7; weak D call: TRBD1 (6 bases). Germline CDR1 reads MNHEY; CDR2 reads SMNVEV (reference sequence). The CDR3 loop spans 15 amino acids. Trimming left V 0 bases short and J 5 bases short, with 14 bases between. This CDR3 reads CASSLSSRGRNEQYF. As DNA, the CDR3 is TGTGCCAGCAGTTTATCGAGCAGGGGACGGAACGAGCAGTACTTC.

This clone was observed many times. The V call is TRBV5-1, the J call TRBJ2-7, with unresolved D. Per the germline V gene, CDR1 is SGHRS and CDR2 is YFSETQ. The CDR3 is made up of 14 amino acids. V lost 0 bases to trimming and J lost 3 bases, with 10 bases between them. The CDR3 region has the DNA TGCGCCAGCAGCTTGGCTCAGCGAAGCTACGAGCAGTACTTC. Its protein product is CASSLAQRSYEQYF.

The chain is built from TRBV5-1 and TRBJ2-3; D is perhaps TRBD2 (5 bases). The CDR3 has 16 amino acids. Trimming shortened V by 3 bases and J by 6 bases, and 20 bases separated the two germline ends. Germline V gives CDR1 SGHRS, CDR2 YFSETQ. The CDR3 nucleotides are TGCGCCAGCAGCTCACGTAGCGTTCGGCGGGTGGATACGCAGTATTTT. Protein: CASSSRSVRRVDTQYF. The whole variable domain, filled in from reference TRBV5-1 and TRBJ2-3, reads KAGVTQTPRYLIKTRGQQVTLSCSPISGHRSVSWYQQTPGQGLQFLFEYFSETQRNKGNFPGRFSGRQFSNSRSEMNVSTLELGDSALYLCASSSRSVRRVDTQYFGPGTRLTVL.

The chain is built from TRBV30 and TRBJ1-2; 8 bases match TRBD1. V lost 7 bases and J lost 5; bases outside the gene matches: 9. CDR1 GTSNPN and CDR2 SVGIG come from the germline V gene (reference sequence). There are 13 residues in the CDR3. The CDR3, as DNA: TGTGCCTATCCTATCGGGACAGGATATGGCTACACCTTC. Amino acids: CAYPIGTGYGYTF.

This clone was seen once. The chain recombines TRBV10-3 with TRBJ1-2; TRBD1 matches 9 bases. Germline assignment: CDR1 ENHRY and CDR2 SYGVKD. V shed 0 bases, J shed 7 bases, and the junction held 6 bases outside the gene matches. CDR3 size: 15 residues. As DNA, the CDR3 is TGTGCCATCAGTGAGTCAGGACAGGGGTTTAGTGGCTACACCTTC. This codes for CAISESGQGFSGYTF.

The chain employs TRBV10-3 and TRBJ2-7; perhaps TRBD2 as D (6 bases). Between the trimmed V and J ends, which lost 4 bases and 0 bases, there was a span of 10 bases. The CDR3 covers 14 residues. Germline CDR1 and CDR2: ENHRY and SYGVKD. The CDR3 here is CAISVAGNSYEQYF. The CDR3 DNA reads as TGTGCCATCAGTGTTGCGGGAAACTCCTACGAGCAGTACTTC.

CDR3 residues: CASSEFYHLRGEFYNEQFF. The CDR3 DNA reads TGTGCCAGCAGTGAATTTTACCACCTTCGGGGAGAATTCTACAATGAGCAGTTCTTC. V is TRBV6-1 and J is TRBJ2-1, with D possibly being TRBD2 (5 bases). Germline V gene sequence: CDR1 MNHNS, CDR2 SASEGT. The CDR3 totals 19 residues. The V end lost 2 bases, the J end lost 3 bases, and 23 bases lay between the germline ends.

V is TRBV7-3 and J is TRBJ2-2, with a possible D match to TRBD1 (6 bases). V dropped 1 base and J dropped 0 bases, with 9 bases sitting between them. The CDR3 loop spans 16 amino acids. Germline CDR1 and CDR2: SGHTA and FQGTGA. In nucleotides, the CDR3 is TGTGCCAGCAGCTTAATTGGGGGCACGAACACCGGGGAGCTGTTTTTT. Protein: CASSLIGGTNTGELFF. Full variable domain (rest looked up from reference TRBV7-3 and TRBJ2-2): GAGVSQTPSNKVTEKGKYVELRCDPISGHTALYWYRQSLGQGPEFLIYFQGTGAADDSGLPNDRFFAVRPEGSVSTLKIQRTERGDSAVYLCASSLIGGTNTGELFFGEGSRLTVL.

Comment on this clone: Other DNA sequences from this sample encode an identical CDR3 as well. V usage is TRBV5-1 and J usage is TRBJ1-2; the match to TRBD1 covers 9 bases. Losses at the gene ends were 4 bases for V and 6 bases for J; bases not matched to a gene: 4. Germline lookup yields CDR1 SGHRS and CDR2 YFSETQ. The CDR3 contains 13 residues. The CDR3 here is CASSPQGANGYTF. The CDR3 DNA reads TGCGCCAGCAGCCCACAGGGGGCCAATGGCTACACCTTC.

The chain uses TRBV7-9 and TRBJ2-1; 9 positions match TRBD1. CDR3 length equals 15 residues. V trimming: 3 bases; J trimming: 8 bases; junction bases outside the gene matches: 8. Looked up from germline, CDR1 is SEHNR and CDR2 is FQNEAQ (reference sequence). In DNA, the CDR3 is TGTGCCAGCAGCTTGGGGACAGGGAAGACGCATGAGCAGTTCTTC. Its protein product is CASSLGTGKTHEQFF. Variable domain in full (rest from reference TRBV7-9 and TRBJ2-1): DTGVSQNPRHKITKRGQNVTFRCDPISEHNRLYWYRQTLGQGPEFLTYFQNEAQLEKSRLLSDRFSAERPKGSFSTLEIQRTEQGDSAMYLCASSLGTGKTHEQFFGPGTRLTVL.

This rearrangement joins TRBV24-1 to TRBJ2-2; perhaps TRBD1 as D (5 bases). With 8 bases removed from V and 5 bases from J, the gap between germline ends came to 11 bases. The CDR3 totals 13 residues. The germline V gene has CDR1 KGHDR and CDR2 SFDVKD. CDR3: CATKGEGTGELFF. The CDR3 nucleotides are TGTGCCACCAAAGGGGAAGGGACCGGGGAGCTGTTTTTT.

The gene calls are TRBV10-3 and TRBJ2-7; 10 bases align to TRBD2. The CDR3 totals 14 residues. Germline V gives CDR1 ENHRY, CDR2 SYGVKD. J gave up 0 bases and V 4 bases, and 0 bases lay outside the gene matches. The CDR3 sequence: CAISASGSSYEQYF. CDR3 in DNA: TGTGCCATCAGTGCTAGCGGGAGCTCCTACGAGCAGTACTTC.

V usage is TRBV7-2 and J usage is TRBJ1-6; 7 nucleotides match TRBD1. Germline CDR1 reads SGHTA; CDR2 reads FQGNSA. Germline trimming cut 6 bases from V and 9 bases from J; bases unmatched to any gene: 8. The CDR3 extends over 14 amino acids. CDR3 amino acids: CASRRDSHSSPLHF. The CDR3 coding sequence is TGTGCCAGCAGGCGGGACAGCCATAGTTCACCCCTCCACTTT.

The chain recombines TRBV2 with TRBJ1-2; D perhaps matches TRBD1 (6 bases). Germline assignment: CDR1 SNHLY and CDR2 FYNNEI. The CDR3 is made up of 16 amino acids. Trimming pared 3 bases from V and 4 bases from J, leaving 18 bases between. The DNA for the CDR3 is TGTGCCAGCAGTGACCCTCGAGGGGGGGTGAGCTATGGCTACACCTTC. Amino acids: CASSDPRGGVSYGYTF.

This clone has a handful of counts. This chain connects TRBV2 to TRBJ2-7; 8 nucleotides align to TRBD2. Germline assignment: CDR1 SNHLY and CDR2 FYNNEI. Trimming took 6 bases from V and 2 from J; bases not matched to a gene: 6. The CDR3 covers 14 residues. Written as DNA, the CDR3 is TGTGCCAGCAGGACTAGCGTGTACCCCTACGAGCAGTACTTC. This sequence encodes CASRTSVYPYEQYF.

The J gene is TRBJ1-2, the V gene TRBV30, with 9 bases that match TRBD1. CDR1 is GTSNPN and CDR2 is SVGIG in the germline V gene (reference sequence). V was pared by 2 bases and J by 8 bases, with 6 bases of the junction left unmatched. This CDR3 comprises 13 residues. The CDR3 region has the DNA TGTGCCTGGAGTCTACAGGGGGCGAAGGGCTACACCTTC. Encoded protein: CAWSLQGAKGYTF.